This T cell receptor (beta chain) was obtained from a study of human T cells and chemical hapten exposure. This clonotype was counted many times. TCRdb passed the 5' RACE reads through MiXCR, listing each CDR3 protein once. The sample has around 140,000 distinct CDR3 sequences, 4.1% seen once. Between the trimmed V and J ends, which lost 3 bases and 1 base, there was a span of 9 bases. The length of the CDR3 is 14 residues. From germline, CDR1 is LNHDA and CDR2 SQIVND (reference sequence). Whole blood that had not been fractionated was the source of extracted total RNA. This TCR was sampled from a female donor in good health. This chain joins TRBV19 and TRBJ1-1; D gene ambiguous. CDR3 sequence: CASSIRVPNTEAFF. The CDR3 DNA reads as TGTGCCAGTAGTATCCGGGTACCGAACACTGAAGCTTTCTTT.